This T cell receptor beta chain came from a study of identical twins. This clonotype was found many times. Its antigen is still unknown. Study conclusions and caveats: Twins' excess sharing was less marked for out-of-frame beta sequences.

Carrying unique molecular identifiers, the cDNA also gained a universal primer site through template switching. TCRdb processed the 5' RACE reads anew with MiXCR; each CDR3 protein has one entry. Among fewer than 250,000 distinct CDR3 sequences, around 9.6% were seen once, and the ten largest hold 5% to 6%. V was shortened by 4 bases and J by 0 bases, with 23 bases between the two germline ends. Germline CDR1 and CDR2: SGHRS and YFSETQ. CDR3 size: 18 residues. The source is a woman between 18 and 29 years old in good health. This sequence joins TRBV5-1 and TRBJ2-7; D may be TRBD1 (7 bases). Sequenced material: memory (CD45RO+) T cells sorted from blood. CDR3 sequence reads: CASSLTPGGQIFSYEQYF. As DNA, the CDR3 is TGCGCCAGCAGCCTTACACCCGGGGGACAGATTTTCTCCTACGAGCAGTACTTC.